These 8 T cell receptor beta chains share one sample of origin, sequenced in a study of CD8+ T cells in alopecia areata. As the sequencing template, cDNA was produced by extracting RNA and reverse transcribing it. Only in-frame clones appear in the TCRdb table, and some are missing; sequencing was by immunoSEQ multiplex PCR. The data show about 300,000 clones, with none appearing a single time. The sorting of pooled cutaneous lymph node cells relied on CD4, CD8alpha, NKG2D, NKG2ACE and other markers. The sample comprised CD4+ T cells sorted from a lymph node. The receptors stem from a C3H/HeJ mouse with alopecia areata. MHC haplotype of the strain: H2-k.

This clone was detected many times. The genes and germline here are from mouse. The read falls 4 residues short of the CDR3 end, and the missing part is taken from the germline J gene. Other DNA sequences of this sample code for an identical CDR3. The chain uses TRBV13-1 and TRBJ2-1, with 10 bases fitting TRBD2. CDR1 is NSHNY and CDR2 is SYGAGN in the germline V gene. The CDR3 loop spans 14 amino acids. J was trimmed by 1 base and V by 5 bases; bases with no gene match: 0. Partial CDR3 DNA: TGTGCCAGCAGGGACTGGGGGAACTATGCT. Translated, it gives CASRDWGNYA. The whole CDR3 sequence reads CASRDWGNYAEQFF.

As regards this clone: Gene names follow the mouse nomenclature. The sequence runs out 4 residues before the end of the CDR3; the remainder is reconstructed from the germline J gene. V and J are TRBV13-2 and TRBJ2-4; D perhaps matches TRBD1 (5 bases). The CDR3 is 13 residues long. CDR1 is NNHNN, CDR2 SYGAGS, per germline (reference sequence). CDR3 bases read: TGTGCCAGCGGTGATGGGACAAAAAAC. It translates to CASGDGTKN. The CDR3 in full is CASGDGTKNTLYF.

Concerning this clone itself: Germline and genes: mouse. The read is 4 residues too short to cover the CDR3 end, so that end is filled in from the germline J gene. The genes are TRBV5 and TRBJ2-1; D call uncertain. CDR1 LGHNA and CDR2 YNLKQL come from the germline V gene (reference sequence). CDR3 length equals 15 residues. The ends were cut back, 3 bases at V and 0 bases at J, with 9 bases in the middle. This CDR3 is CASSHDIYNYAEQFF. The part of the CDR3 DNA that was read is TGTGCCAGCAGCCACGACATTTATAACTATGCT.

There are a few counts of this clone. Here the gene names and germline are mouse. From the germline J gene comes the end of the CDR3, since the read stops 4 residues before it. The genes are TRBV1 and TRBJ2-3; D not certain. The CDR3 is made up of 15 amino acids. Trimming took 0 bases from V and 0 from J, leaving 7 bases between them. CDR1 is NSQYPW, CDR2 LRSPGD, per germline (reference sequence). CDR3 sequence reads: CTCSAEGRSAETLYF. The CDR3 DNA, read in part, is TGCACCTGCAGTGCAGAGGGGAGGAGTGCAGAA.

This clone was seen only a few times. A much larger clone sits a single nucleotide away, making a read error possible. Any gene name here is a mouse gene name. In the same sample, other DNA sequences code for this CDR3. The CDR3 sequence is CASSGRGNTEVFF. The covered CDR3 bases are TGTGCCAGCAGTGGCAGGGGAAACACA. The V call is TRBV13-1, the J call TRBJ1-1; D is possibly TRBD1 (6 bases). The sequence runs out 4 residues before the end of the CDR3; the remainder is reconstructed from the germline J gene. Germline V CDR1 and CDR2: NSHNY, SYGAGN. With 3 bases removed from V and 1 base from J, the gap between germline ends came to 7 bases. The CDR3 has 13 residues.

Note on this clone: The genes and germline here are from mouse. From the germline J gene comes the end of the CDR3, since the read stops 4 residues before it. V gene TRBV19 combines with J gene TRBJ2-5; a possible D gene is TRBD2 (6 bases). Germline CDR1 FNHDT, CDR2 SITEND (reference sequence). CDR3 size: 14 residues. V lost 5 bases to trimming and J lost 2 bases, with 12 bases between them. The CDR3 loop is CASSLGLLQDTQYF. The sequenced CDR3 bases are TGTGCCAGCAGCCTGGGACTTCTCCAAGAC.

This clone was counted between two and nine times. Germline and genes here are mouse. CDR3 bases read: TGTGCCAGCAGCGTCCCACTGGGGGGGCCCTAT. Translation: CASSVPLGGPY. The full CDR3 reads CASSVPLGGPYEQYF. The rearrangement uses TRBV14 and TRBJ2-7; 11 bases agree with TRBD2. The sequenced fragment ends 4 residues before the CDR3 boundary, so the rest is inferred from the germline J gene. With 5 bases clipped from V and 2 bases from J, the junction kept 6 bases outside the gene matches. Germline V lookup: CDR1 SGHDT, CDR2 FRDEAV. This CDR3 spans 15 amino acids. The whole variable domain, remainder taken from reference TRBV14 and TRBJ2-7, is EAGVTQSPRYAVLQEGQAVSFWCDPISGHDTLYWYQQPRDQGPQLLVYFRDEAVIDNSQLPSDRFSAVRPKGTNSTLKIQSAKQGDTATYLCASSVPLGGPYEQYFGPGTRLTVL.

A note on this clone: The listed genes are named as in mouse. From the germline J gene comes the end of the CDR3, since the read stops 4 residues before it. The V call is TRBV13-1, the J call TRBJ2-3, with 9 bases identical to TRBD2. Germline values: CDR1 NSHNY, CDR2 SYGAGN. CDR3 size: 14 residues. The CDR3: CASSQTGGRETLYF. Partial CDR3 DNA: TGTGCCAGCAGTCAGACTGGGGGAAGAGAA.